In this sample, the clone carrying this T cell receptor (beta chain) turned up many times. No antigen is known for it. One entry per CDR3 protein results from TCRdb running MiXCR on the 5' RACE reads. Of 500,000 to 550,000 distinct CDR3 sequences in the sample, 20% to 25% were seen once. This sample stems from a study of identical twins. The study, taken as a whole, reports: Within cord blood, abundant beta clonotypes carried fewer insertions, but memory repertoires showed no such trend. For out-of-frame beta sequences, excess twin sharing was weaker. Out-of-frame TCR alpha sharing in monozygotic twins exceeded recombination model predictions.

This CDR3 comprises 13 residues. V was trimmed by 4 bases and J by 6 bases, leaving 13 bases between them. A further study also used this sample, focusing on yellow fever vaccine responses in identical twins. That report adds: Among the twins, the vaccine T cell response reportedly seemed partly convergent and partly personalized.

Sequencing input: CD4+ T cells sorted from blood. The rearrangement links TRBV12-3 or TRBV12-4 to TRBJ2-7; D remains unclear. This clonotype was sampled from a woman aged 18-35 years in good health. The CDR3 sequence is CASSSHAFIEQYF. The CDR3 DNA reads as TGTGCCAGCAGTTCCCACGCCTTTATCGAGCAGTACTTC.